This T cell receptor (beta chain) came from a study of vaccination effects on CD4 cells after COVID-19 (dated 2022 in TCRdb). With regard to the full study: Across the study, the median time from the second dose to post-vaccine sampling was 72 days (range 14 to 241). SARS-CoV-2 spike-specific CD4+ TCR repertoires were compared before and after mRNA vaccination in COVID-19 convalescent patients and in infection-naive vaccine recipients. Altogether, roughly 10 COVID-19 convalescent patients and a few SARS-CoV-2-naive healthy vaccine recipients made up the full study. Cultures from other donors in the study were sequenced using the Oncomine TCR Beta short-read assay on an Illumina iSeq 100.

What the research found in general, with its limitations: At late post-vaccination timepoints, both infection-induced and vaccine-induced clones showed marked clonal contraction, consistent with waning T cell responses. Among healthy vaccine recipients, nearly all vaccine-induced clones were SARS-CoV-2 mono-reactive, and only 1 of 255 was cross-reactive with common cold coronaviruses. Limitations of the study were the small number of convalescent patients and the absence of early post-infection timepoints.

The ViraFEST assay stimulated PBMC with viral peptide pools and then used TCR sequencing to identify antigen-specific CD4+ T cell clonotypes by expansion. After less than 13 days of culture, CD4+ T cells were isolated with the EasySep CD4+ T cell isolation kit. Participants received two doses of either the BNT162b2 or the mRNA-1273 mRNA SARS-CoV-2 vaccine. Healthy vaccine recipients had no prior SARS-CoV-2 infection, confirmed by negative nucleocapsid antibodies before and after vaccination. Fewer than 2.5 million PBMC per well were cultured in IMDM with 5% human AB serum, 7.5 to 10 IU/ml IL-2 and gentamicin, plus 10 ug/ml peptides. Half of the culture medium was replaced with fresh IL-2-containing medium on days 3 and 7. Each peptide stimulation condition was cultured in triplicate wells unless otherwise noted. PBMC were separated from whole blood using Ficoll-Paque Plus gradient centrifugation and were then either cryopreserved at -140C or used fresh. Overlapping peptide pools spanned the spike proteins of SARS-CoV-2 and the common cold coronaviruses HCoV-NL63, HCoV-OC43 and HCoV-229E. The QIAamp micro DNA kit was used to extract genomic DNA from the cultured CD4+ T cells.

Libraries were made using the immunoSEQ multiplex PCR assay. DNA from the CD4+ T cells that had been cultured and isolated underwent TCR beta CDR3 sequencing. In the paper's pipeline: Non-productive TCR sequences were discarded, and reads were trimmed to the CDR3 region, with only CDR3s of 7 or more amino acids retained. Antigen-specific clonotypes were identified using the MANAFEST web app by comparison of expansion in peptide wells against reference cultures. Positive clones required FDR<0.05 expansion versus reference and all other wells, odds ratio above 5, and frequency above 0.1% in two replicate wells. A clonotype was called cross-reactive if it was significantly expanded both in SARS-CoV-2 spike wells and in at least one common cold coronavirus spike condition. CDR3 similarity was assessed by Levenshtein distance using the stringdist R package, and unrooted trees were constructed with ape in R 3.6.1. TCRdb stores this immuneACCESS table with in-frame sequences only. Part of the clones is absent; in the studies checked, under half of the shortfall reflects unresolved V genes, and no reason is known for the rest. The DNA was the basis for D and trimming; V, J and clone size are from that table. The sample includes roughly 24,000 clones, with under 80% observed a single time. Of the sample, less than 25% is held by the ten largest clones.

Inclusive of the bounding cysteine and phenylalanine, the CDR3 is 17 residues long. This entry keeps only the CDR3 DNA: 51 bases, framed from base 1. Clipping removes 5 bases from V and 7 bases from J, with 13 as the unmatched junction base count. In the germline V gene (reference sequence), CDR1 corresponds to MNHEY and CDR2 to SMNVEV. Concerning this clone: The antigen this receptor binds is unknown. Base-call qualities are not available, and no considerably larger clone is one nucleotide away.

The receptor was isolated from a human donor who received a COVID-19 vaccine. The chain links TRBV27 with TRBJ2-1; TRBD2 matches 11 bases in the middle. Sequencing was performed on CD4+ T cells from PBMCs cultured with HCoV-NL63 spike peptides, taken after COVID-19 vaccination. Per the publication, the cell subset or site label means: HCoV-NL63 spike overlapping peptide pool stimulation. The DNA is as follows: TGTGCCAGCAGTCCACAACGGGTAGCGGGAGGGCTTAATGAGCAGTTCTTC. This codes for CASSPQRVAGGLNEQFF.